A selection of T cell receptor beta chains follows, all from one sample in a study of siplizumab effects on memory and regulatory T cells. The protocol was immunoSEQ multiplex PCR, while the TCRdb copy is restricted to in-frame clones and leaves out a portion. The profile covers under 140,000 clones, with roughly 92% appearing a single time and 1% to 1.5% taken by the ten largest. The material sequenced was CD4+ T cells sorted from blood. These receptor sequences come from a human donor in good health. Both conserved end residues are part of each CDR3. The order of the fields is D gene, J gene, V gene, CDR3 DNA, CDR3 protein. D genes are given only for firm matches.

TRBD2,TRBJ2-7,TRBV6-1,TGTGCCAGCAGTGAACAGGCGGGGGGGTACGAGCAGTACTTC,CASSEQAGGYEQYF
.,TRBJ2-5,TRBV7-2,TGTGCCAGCAGCTCGGGGGGCTCGGAGACCCAGTACTTC,CASSSGGSETQYF
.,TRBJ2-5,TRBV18,TGTGCCAGCTCACCACCGGCACTAGACCAAGAGACCCAGTACTTC,CASSPPALDQETQYF
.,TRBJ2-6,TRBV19,TGTGCCAGTATTGGCGCTTTCTCTGGGGCCAACGTCCTGACTTTC,CASIGAFSGANVLTF
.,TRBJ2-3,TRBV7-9,TGTGCCAGCAGCTTAGTGGATGGGGTCAATACGCAGTATTTT,CASSLVDGVNTQYF
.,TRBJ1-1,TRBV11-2,TGTGCCAGCAGAAAAGATGGACTCAAGAACACTGAAGCTTTCTTT,CASRKDGLKNTEAFF
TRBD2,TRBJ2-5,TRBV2,TGTGCCAGCAGGGGAGGGGAGACCCAGTACTTC,CASRGGETQYF
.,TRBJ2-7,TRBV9,TGTGCCAGCAGCGTAAACCTCGGGTCCTACGAGCAGTACTTC,CASSVNLGSYEQYF
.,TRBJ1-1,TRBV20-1,TGCAGGGCTAAGAGGGGCGCCGAAGCTTTCTTT,CRAKRGAEAFF
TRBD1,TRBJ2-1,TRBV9,TGTGCCAGCAGCGGAAAACCGGGACAGGCTTACAATGAGCAGTTCTTC,CASSGKPGQAYNEQFF
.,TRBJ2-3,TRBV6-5,TGTGCCAGCAGCCAGCGTCCCCTTGGGGCAGATACGCAGTATTTT,CASSQRPLGADTQYF
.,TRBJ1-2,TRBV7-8,TGTGCCAGCACCTTACCTGACGATGGCTACACCTTC,CASTLPDDGYTF